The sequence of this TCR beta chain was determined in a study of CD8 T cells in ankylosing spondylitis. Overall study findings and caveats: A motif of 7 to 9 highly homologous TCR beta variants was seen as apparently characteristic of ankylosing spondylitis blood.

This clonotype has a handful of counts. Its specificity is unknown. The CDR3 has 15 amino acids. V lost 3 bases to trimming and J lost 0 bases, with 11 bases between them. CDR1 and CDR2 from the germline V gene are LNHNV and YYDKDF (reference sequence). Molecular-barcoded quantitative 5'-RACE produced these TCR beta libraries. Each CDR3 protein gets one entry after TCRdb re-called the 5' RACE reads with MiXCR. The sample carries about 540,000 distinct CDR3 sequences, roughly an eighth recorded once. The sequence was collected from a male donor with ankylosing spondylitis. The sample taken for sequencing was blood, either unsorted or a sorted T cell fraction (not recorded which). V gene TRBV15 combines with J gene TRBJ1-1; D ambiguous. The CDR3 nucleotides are TGTGCCACCAGCAGTGGGAGACCGATGAACACTGAAGCTTTCTTT. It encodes CATSSGRPMNTEAFF. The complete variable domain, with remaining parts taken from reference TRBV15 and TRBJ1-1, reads DAMVIQNPRYQVTQFGKPVTLSCSQTLNHNVMYWYQQKSSQAPKLLFHYYDKDFNNEADTPDNFQSRRPNTSFCFLDIRSPGLGDTAMYLCATSSGRPMNTEAFFGQGTRLTVV.